This TCR beta chain is drawn from a study of T cells after posttransplantation cyclophosphamide. Study results and caveats: Later post-transplant blood repertoires were often dominated by donor CD8+ memory clones. TRB clonality was highly associated with recipient CMV seropositivity and reactivation. Blood and skin or GI T cell repertoires showed limited TRB overlap.

Busulfan-fludarabine conditioning, marrow transplant, and cyclophosphamide on days +3 and +4 were administered. TCRdb keeps only in-frame clones here, not all; method: immunoSEQ multiplex PCR. This sample comprises thousands of clones, none seen once only. There are many counts of this clone. Antigen: not known. The CDR3 has 14 residues. The V end lost 4 bases, the J end lost 4 bases, and 14 bases lay between the germline ends. Germline V CDR1 and CDR2: SGHRS, YFSETQ. This specimen consisted of PBMCs, obtained after allogeneic stem cell transplant with posttransplant cyclophosphamide. The chain couples TRBV5-1 to TRBJ2-5, with D possibly TRBD2 on 5 matching bases. The sequence was obtained from a male patient younger than 30 who received an allogeneic stem cell transplant from an unrelated donor, was CMV-positive, and had acute and chronic GVHD. Among the T cells, some may be from the graft donor. The CDR3 sequence is CASSHPGSVETQYF. CDR3 nucleotide sequence: TGCGCCAGCAGCCACCCGGGTAGCGTAGAGACCCAGTACTTC.